Listed below are T cell receptor beta chains from one sample, sequenced in a study of neurological immune-mediated disorders. Using its own MiXCR run on the 5' RACE reads, TCRdb lists one record per CDR3 protein. The table records roughly 75,000 distinct CDR3 sequences, about 13% of them present only once. The sequencing input was PBMCs. These receptors were taken from a female donor with HTLV-1-associated myelopathy (HAM/TSP). Both conserved end residues are part of each CDR3.

j_call v_call cdr3_aa
TRBJ1-5 TRBV20-1 CSATGGNQPQHF
TRBJ2-1 TRBV5-5 CASQTGEKEQFF
TRBJ1-1 TRBV28 CASSIYLCSVDSAGNTEAFF
TRBJ2-2 TRBV28 CASSLGFPGELFF
TRBJ2-3 TRBV5-1 CASSLAGQVTDTQYF
TRBJ2-5 TRBV10-3 CAIATSWGEQETQYF
TRBJ2-7 TRBV5-5 CASSLDTGLPSYEQYF
TRBJ2-5 TRBV4-1 CASSPSAGKETQYF
TRBJ2-1 TRBV11-3 CASSLGPNEQFF
TRBJ2-1 TRBV20-1 CSANRPDSSYNEQFF
TRBJ2-2 TRBV7-8 CASSLDAGGTGELFF
TRBJ2-3 TRBV5-1 CASRSLSGGTDTQYF
TRBJ2-1 TRBV12-2 CASRFKLAGGILNEQFF
TRBJ2-1 TRBV7-3 CASSSSIAGGQFF
TRBJ2-2 TRBV20-1 CSASVDRAPNTGELFF
TRBJ2-7 TRBV20-1 CSAPDTTYEQYF
TRBJ2-3 TRBV29-1 CSVVRLAGGNTDTQYF
TRBJ2-3 TRBV4-1 CASSLLGAGGFRDTQYF
TRBJ2-1 TRBV3-1 CASSQGIEQFF
TRBJ2-5 TRBV30 CACGLAGGPDF
TRBJ1-5 TRBV28 CASSLLPGNQPQHF